The present entry profiles one TCR beta chain with its context. There is no known antigen for this receptor. The sample holds no much larger clone one base away, and base qualities are not on file. V ends up 6 bases short and J 8 bases short, with an unmatched junction base count of 7. CDR1 and CDR2, looked up from the germline V gene, are MNHEY and SVGAGI. From its cysteine to its phenylalanine, the CDR3 spans 13 amino acids. Just CDR3 DNA is preserved here, 39 bases in frame from base 1. The trial excluded patients who had a history of autoimmune disease or who were on systemic immunosuppression. Peripheral blood for TCR sequencing was collected from all dose cohorts at baseline, on cycle 4 day 1, and on cycle 7 day 1. Samples came from an open-label, multicenter, first-in-human phase I dose-escalation trial of ivuxolimab. Adults with locally advanced or metastatic melanoma, renal cell, hepatocellular, or head and neck squamous cell carcinoma were enrolled in the trial. Before TCR sequencing, CD4+ T cells and CD8+ T cells were sorted from peripheral blood as separate populations.

Genomic DNA was extracted from sorted cells for sequencing of the TCRbeta CDR3 region. TCRbeta CDR3 regions were sequenced using the immunoSEQ Assay. Not all clones reach the TCRdb copy of this immuneACCESS table, which keeps in-frame sequences only. Checked studies attribute under half of the gap to unresolved V genes and leave the rest unexplained. Within this sample are 60,000 to 85,000 clones, with around 92% of them counted one time only. The ten top clones hold approximately 2.3% of the sample. This sample was taken from a study of OX40 agonist ivuxolimab in advanced cancers. Regarding the research as a whole: Ivuxolimab, which targeted the costimulatory receptor OX40 (CD134), was an agonistic, fully human IgG2 monoclonal antibody. Intravenous ivuxolimab was administered to patients every 2 weeks at six dose levels: 0.01, 0.1, 0.3, 1.5, 3 and 10 mg/kg. Among the roughly 52 dose-escalation patients, about 19 had hepatocellular carcinoma, roughly 15 melanoma, 9 renal cell carcinoma and 9 head and neck cancer. In the dose-escalation cohort, around four fifths of patients were male, and the mean age was approximately 60 years with a range of roughly 20 to 79. Prior anti-PD-1, anti-PD-L1 or anti-CTLA-4 therapy was permitted, and checkpoint inhibitors had been received by 40% to 50% of dose-escalation patients. Partial responses occurred in three dose-escalation patients: two with cutaneous melanoma and one with hepatocellular carcinoma. The point of sequencing TCRbeta in the periphery was to test whether ivuxolimab changed TCR sequence diversity and drove clonal T-cell expansion. The paper reports the monotherapy dose-escalation portion (N = 52 patients) of the phase I ivuxolimab trial.

Here is what the overall study found, with its caveats: Low levels of normalized T-cell clonal expansion were also shown by some nonresponding patients. At doses from 0.1 to 3.0 mg/kg, clonal expansion was seen in both CD4+ and CD8+ blood T cells between baseline and week 6. The antigen specificity of the peripheral T cells that underwent clonal expansion was not determined. In the 0.1-3.0 mg/kg groups, partial responders were among the patients with the lowest normalized peripheral clonal expansion, particularly in CD8+ T cells. After ivuxolimab, CD8+ T cells had more expanded clones than CD4+ T cells on average.

Sample: CD4+ or CD8+ T cells sorted from blood, taken in a trial of the OX40 agonist ivuxolimab. In this chain, TRBV6-5 is recombined with TRBJ1-2; 9 nucleotides in the junction match TRBD1. The receptor was derived from an adult with an advanced solid tumor such as melanoma, head and neck, liver or kidney cancer. The CDR3 loop reads CASRWTGVGGYTF. Here is the DNA: TGTGCCAGCAGGTGGACAGGGGTCGGCGGCTACACCTTC.